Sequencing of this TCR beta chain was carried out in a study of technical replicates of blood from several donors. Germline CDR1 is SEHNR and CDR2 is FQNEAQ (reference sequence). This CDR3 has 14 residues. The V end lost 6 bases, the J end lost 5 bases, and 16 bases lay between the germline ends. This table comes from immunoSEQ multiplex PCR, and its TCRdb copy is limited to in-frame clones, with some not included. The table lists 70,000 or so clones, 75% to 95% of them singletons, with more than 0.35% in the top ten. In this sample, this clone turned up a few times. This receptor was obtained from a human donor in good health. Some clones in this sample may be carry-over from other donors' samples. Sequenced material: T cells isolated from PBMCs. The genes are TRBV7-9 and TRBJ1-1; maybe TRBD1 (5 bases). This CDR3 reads CASREQDVGTEAFF. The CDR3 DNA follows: TGTGCCAGCAGGGAACAGGATGTAGGGACTGAAGCTTTCTTT.